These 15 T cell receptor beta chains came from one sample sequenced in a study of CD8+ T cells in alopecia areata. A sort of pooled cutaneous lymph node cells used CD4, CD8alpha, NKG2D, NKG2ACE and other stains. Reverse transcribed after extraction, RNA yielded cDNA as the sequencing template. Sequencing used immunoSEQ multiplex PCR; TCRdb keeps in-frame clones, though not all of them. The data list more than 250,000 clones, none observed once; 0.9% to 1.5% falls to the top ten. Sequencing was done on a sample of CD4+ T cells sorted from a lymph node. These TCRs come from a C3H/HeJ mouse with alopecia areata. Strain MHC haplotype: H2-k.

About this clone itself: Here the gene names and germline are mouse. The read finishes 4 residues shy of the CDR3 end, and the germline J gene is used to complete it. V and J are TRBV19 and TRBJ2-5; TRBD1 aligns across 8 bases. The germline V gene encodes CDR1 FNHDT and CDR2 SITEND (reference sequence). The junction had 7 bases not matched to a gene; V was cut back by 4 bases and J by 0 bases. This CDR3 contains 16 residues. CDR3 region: CASSLGTGPNQDTQYF. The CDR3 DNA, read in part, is TGTGCCAGCAGTCTCGGGACAGGCCCCAACCAAGAC.

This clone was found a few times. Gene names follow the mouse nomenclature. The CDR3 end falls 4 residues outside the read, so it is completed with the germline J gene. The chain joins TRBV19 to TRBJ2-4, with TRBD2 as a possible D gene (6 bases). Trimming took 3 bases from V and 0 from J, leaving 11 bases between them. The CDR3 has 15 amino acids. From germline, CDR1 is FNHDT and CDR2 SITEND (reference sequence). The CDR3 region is CASSSGTFSQNTLYF. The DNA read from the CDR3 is TGTGCCAGCAGTAGCGGGACTTTTAGTCAAAAC.

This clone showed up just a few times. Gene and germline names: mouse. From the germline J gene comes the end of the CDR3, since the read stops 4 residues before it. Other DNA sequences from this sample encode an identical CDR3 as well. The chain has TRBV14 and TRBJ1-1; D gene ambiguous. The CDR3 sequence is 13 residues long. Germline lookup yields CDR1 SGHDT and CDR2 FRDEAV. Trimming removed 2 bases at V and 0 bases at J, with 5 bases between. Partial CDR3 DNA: TGTGCCAGCAGTTTAGGTCAGAACACA. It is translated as CASSLGQNT. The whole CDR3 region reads CASSLGQNTEVFF.

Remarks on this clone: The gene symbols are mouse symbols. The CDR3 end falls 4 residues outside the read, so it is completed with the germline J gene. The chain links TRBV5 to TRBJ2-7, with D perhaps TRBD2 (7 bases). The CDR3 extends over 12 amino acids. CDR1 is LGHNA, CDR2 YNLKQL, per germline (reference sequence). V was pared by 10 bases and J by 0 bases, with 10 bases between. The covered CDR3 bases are TGTGCCACCGGGGGGCTCTCCTAT. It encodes CATGGLSY. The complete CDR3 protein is CATGGLSYEQYF.

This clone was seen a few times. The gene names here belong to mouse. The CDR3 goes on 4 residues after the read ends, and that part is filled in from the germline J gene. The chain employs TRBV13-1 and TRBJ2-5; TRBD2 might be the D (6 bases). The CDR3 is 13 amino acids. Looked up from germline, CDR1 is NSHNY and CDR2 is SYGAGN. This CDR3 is CASSEGDLDTQYF. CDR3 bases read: TGTGCCAGCAGTGAGGGGGACTTAGAC.

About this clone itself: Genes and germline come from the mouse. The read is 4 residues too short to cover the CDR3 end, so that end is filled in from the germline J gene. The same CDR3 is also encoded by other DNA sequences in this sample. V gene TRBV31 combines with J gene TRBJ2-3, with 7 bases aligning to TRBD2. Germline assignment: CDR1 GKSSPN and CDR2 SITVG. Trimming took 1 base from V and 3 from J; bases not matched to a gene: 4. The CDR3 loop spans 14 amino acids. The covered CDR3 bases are TGTGCCTGGAGTCCCCGGGGGGGGGCAGAA. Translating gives CAWSPRGGAE. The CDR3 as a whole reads CAWSPRGGAETLYF.

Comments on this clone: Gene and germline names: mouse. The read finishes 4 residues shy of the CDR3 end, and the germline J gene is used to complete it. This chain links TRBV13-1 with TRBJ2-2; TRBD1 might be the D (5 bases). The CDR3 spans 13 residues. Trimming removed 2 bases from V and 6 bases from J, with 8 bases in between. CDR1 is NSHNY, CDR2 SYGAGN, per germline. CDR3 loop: CASSERGPGQLYF. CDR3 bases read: TGTGCCAGCAGTGAGAGGGGTCCCGGG.

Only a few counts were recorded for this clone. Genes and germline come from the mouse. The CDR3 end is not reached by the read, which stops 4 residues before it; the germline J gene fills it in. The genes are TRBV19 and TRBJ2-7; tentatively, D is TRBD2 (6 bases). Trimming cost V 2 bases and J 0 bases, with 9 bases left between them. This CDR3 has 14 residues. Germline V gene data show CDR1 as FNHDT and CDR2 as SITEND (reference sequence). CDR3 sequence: CASSMSGDSYEQYF. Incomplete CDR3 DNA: TGTGCCAGCAGTATGTCTGGGGACTCCTAT.

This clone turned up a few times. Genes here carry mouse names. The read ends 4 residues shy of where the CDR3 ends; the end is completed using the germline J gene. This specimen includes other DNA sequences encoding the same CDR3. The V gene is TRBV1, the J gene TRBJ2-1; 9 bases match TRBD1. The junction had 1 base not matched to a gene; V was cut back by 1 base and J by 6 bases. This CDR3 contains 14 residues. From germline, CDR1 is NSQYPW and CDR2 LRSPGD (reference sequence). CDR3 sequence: CTCSAGDRVAEQFF. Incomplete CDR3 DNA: TGCACCTGCAGTGCAGGGGACAGGGTTGCT.

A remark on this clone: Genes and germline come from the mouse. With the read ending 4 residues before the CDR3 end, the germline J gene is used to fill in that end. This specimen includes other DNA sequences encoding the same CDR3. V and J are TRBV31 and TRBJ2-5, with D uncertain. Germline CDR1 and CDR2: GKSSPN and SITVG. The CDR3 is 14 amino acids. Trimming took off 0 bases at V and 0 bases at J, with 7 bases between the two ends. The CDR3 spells CAWSLGFNQDTQYF. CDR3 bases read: TGTGCCTGGAGTCTGGGGTTTAACCAAGAC. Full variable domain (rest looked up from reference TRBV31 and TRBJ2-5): AQTIHQWPVAEIKAVGSPLSLGCTIKGKSSPNLYWYWQATGGTLQQLFYSITVGQVESVVQLNLSASRPKDDQFILSTEKLLLSHSGFYLCAWSLGFNQDTQYFGPGTRLLVL.

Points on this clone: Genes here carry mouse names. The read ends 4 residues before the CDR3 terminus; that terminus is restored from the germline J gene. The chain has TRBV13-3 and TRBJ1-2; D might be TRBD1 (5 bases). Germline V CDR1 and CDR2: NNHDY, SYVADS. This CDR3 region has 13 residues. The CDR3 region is CASRVDWGDDYTF. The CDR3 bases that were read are TGTGCCAGCAGGGTTGACTGGGGGGAC.

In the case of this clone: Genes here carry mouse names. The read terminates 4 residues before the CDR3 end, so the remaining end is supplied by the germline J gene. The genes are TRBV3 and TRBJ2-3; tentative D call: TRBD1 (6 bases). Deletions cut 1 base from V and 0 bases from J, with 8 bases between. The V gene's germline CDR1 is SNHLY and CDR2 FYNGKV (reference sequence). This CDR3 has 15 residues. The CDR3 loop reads CASSLGDISAETLYF. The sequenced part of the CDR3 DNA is TGTGCCAGCAGCTTAGGGGACATTAGTGCAGAA.

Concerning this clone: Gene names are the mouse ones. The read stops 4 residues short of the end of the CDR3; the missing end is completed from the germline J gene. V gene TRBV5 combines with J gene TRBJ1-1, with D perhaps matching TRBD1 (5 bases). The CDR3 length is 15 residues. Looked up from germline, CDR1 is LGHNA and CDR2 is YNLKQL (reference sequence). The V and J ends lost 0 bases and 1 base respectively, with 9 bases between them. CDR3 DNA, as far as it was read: TGTGCCAGCAGCCAAGATTGGGGGGAAAACACA. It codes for CASSQDWGENT. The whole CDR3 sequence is CASSQDWGENTEVFF.

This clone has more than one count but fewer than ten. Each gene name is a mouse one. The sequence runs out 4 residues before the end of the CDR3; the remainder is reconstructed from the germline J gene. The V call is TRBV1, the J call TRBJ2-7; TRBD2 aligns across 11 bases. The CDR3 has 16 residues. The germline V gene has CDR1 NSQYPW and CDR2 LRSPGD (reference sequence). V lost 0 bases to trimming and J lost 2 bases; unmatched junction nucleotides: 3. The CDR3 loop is CTCSADNWGGAYEQYF. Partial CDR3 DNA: TGCACCTGCAGTGCAGATAACTGGGGGGGCGCCTAT.

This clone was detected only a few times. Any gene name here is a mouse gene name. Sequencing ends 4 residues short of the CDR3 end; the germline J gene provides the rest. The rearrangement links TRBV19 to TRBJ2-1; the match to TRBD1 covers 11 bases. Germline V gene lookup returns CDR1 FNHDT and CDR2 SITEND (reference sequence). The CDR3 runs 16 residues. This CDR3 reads CASSLGTGGFLAEQFF. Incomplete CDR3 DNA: TGTGCCAGCAGCCTAGGGACAGGGGGTTTTTTGGCT.